The 3 T cell receptor beta chains below come from one sample, sequenced in a study of shared clonotypes between healthy human individuals. Clones were read by immunoSEQ multiplex PCR, and TCRdb kept only the in-frame ones, dropping some. Here the sample spans over a million clones, 65% to 75% being singletons. Sequenced: memory CD4+ T cells sorted from blood. The subset here: CD45RA-negative fraction. Receptors originate from a man younger than 30 in good health.

The chain employs TRBV5-1 and TRBJ1-6; 7 nucleotides align to TRBD1. V lost 7 bases and J lost 7; bases outside the gene matches: 8. The CDR3 covers 14 residues. Per germline, CDR1 SGHRS and CDR2 YFSETQ. For the CDR3, the DNA is TGCGCCAGCGGCCGGGACAGTCTGAATTCACCCCTCCACTTT. Translated: CASGRDSLNSPLHF.

CDR3 DNA sequence: TGTGCCACTCATTTAGGGGTTCCGCCGTTCGCCCAGTACTTC. This codes for CATHLGVPPFAQYF. The chain combines TRBV2 with TRBJ2-5; D possibly corresponds to TRBD1 (5 bases). The CDR3 has 14 residues. Trimming took off 10 bases at V and 9 bases at J, with 24 bases between the two ends. CDR1 SNHLY and CDR2 FYNNEI come from the germline V gene. The full variable domain, in which reference TRBV2 and TRBJ2-5 provide the parts outside the CDR3, is EPEVTQTPSHQVTQMGQEVILRCVPISNHLYFYWYRQILGQKVEFLVSFYNNEISEKSEIFDDQFSVERPDGSNFTLKIRSTKLEDSAMYFCATHLGVPPFAQYFGPGTRLLVL.

The chain is built from TRBV28 and TRBJ1-5; D unresolved. Germline lookup yields CDR1 MDHEN and CDR2 SYDVKM. Trimming stripped 6 bases from V and 2 bases from J, with 11 bases between. CDR3 length equals 14 residues. The CDR3: CASRSQAGNQPQHF. CDR3 bases: TGTGCCAGCAGAAGCCAGGCTGGCAATCAGCCCCAGCATTTT.